This paragraph covers one T cell receptor (beta chain) sequence. This clone showed up just a few times. Its antigen has not been determined. Within one base of it there is no much larger clone, and no base qualities were kept. This record belongs to a study of beta chain features in type 1 diabetes (dated by TCRdb to the late 2010s). For the study in its entirety: Patients and healthy donors did not differ in mean age, gender distribution, total cell number or subset yield. Across all samples, almost 110 million sorted cells were examined, and cell number per subset correlated strongly with RNA yield. In the study, recently diagnosed type 1 diabetes patients and matched healthy donors were compared on the TCRB repertoires of their sorted circulating CD4+ T cell subsets. Regulatory and stem cell-like memory subsets were isolated from only 8 patients and roughly eight healthy donors, whereas naive and central memory subsets came from all 30 or so donors.

The germline V gene sets CDR1 to SGDLS and CDR2 to YYNGEE. The CDR3 runs 12 amino acids, cysteine and phenylalanine included. The read is trimmed to its CDR3 DNA, 36 bases read in frame from base 1. Each donor gave one peripheral blood draw, averaging about 100 mL, which was collected into heparinised tubes. Using a panel that included CD45RO, CCR7, CD25, CD127, CD95 and CD27, naive, central memory, regulatory and stem cell-like memory CD4+ T cells were sorted on a BD FACSAria II. Purity was above 98% for every sorted population. PBMCs were isolated immediately by Lymphoprep density gradient centrifugation and stained directly without culture. To minimize batch effects, samples were stained and sorted in pairs, one healthy donor with one patient per experiment. The High Capacity cDNA Reverse Transcription Kit was used to reverse transcribe all of the isolated RNA, meaning that expressed TCRB transcripts were what got sequenced. Deep immunoSEQ sequencing was applied to naive, central memory and regulatory T cell samples, giving an average of roughly 3.5 million total reads per sample. After sorted cells were lysed in RLT buffer, RNA was extracted with DNase-treated RNeasy Micro or Mini kits, with the choice depending on cell number. Each cell subset was processed on its own to prevent cross-contamination, while patient and healthy donor samples were processed together. The immunoSEQ multiplex PCR was used to amplify TCRB sequences from cDNA, yielding 87-bp fragments that span the CDR3 region. Sequencing of the amplicons was done on the Illumina HiSeq platform. The authors processed their data as follows. PCR bias was computationally corrected using synthetic template baselines, reads within Hamming distance 2 were collapsed, and singletons that could not be merged were discarded. Reads were aligned against IMGT to assign V, D and J genes, CDR3 length and insertions or deletions at six rearrangement sites. Within each subset, clonotype counts were normalized to sorted cell number, after which true diversity and Gini coefficients were computed with the tcR R package. The overlap coefficient, calculated on TCRB nucleotide sequences, was used to measure repertoire sharing. Imported from immuneACCESS, the table was reduced by TCRdb to in-frame sequences with V and J called. These copies leave out some clones; in studies compared against another copy, an unresolved V gene accounts for under half, and the cause of the remainder is not known. V and J calls and clone size are given by that table; D and trimming were obtained from the DNA. The sample includes tens of thousands of clones, with 42% observed a single time. Approximately 1.5% of the sample lies in the top ten.

Results and caveats for the whole study, not just this receptor: A moderate but significant shortening of TCRB CDR3 length was observed in type 1 diabetes patients in all four CD4+ subsets. Fewer insertions and more nucleotide deletions at VDJ recombination sites were observed in patients with type 1 diabetes, implying thymic rearrangement abnormalities. Naive, central memory and regulatory TCRB repertoires appeared more similar among patients than among healthy donors. PCR may preferentially amplify shorter templates, but because patient and control samples were amplified and corrected together, any resulting skew would affect both groups equally. Only small numbers of individuals were included in the HLA sub-analyses, which left unresolved whether HLA type had any influence on TCRB rearrangement. Because cDNA was sequenced instead of genomic DNA, activated cells with high expression could be over-represented, although the groups did not differ in activation or CD3 levels.

The chain uses TRBV9 and TRBJ2-5; 7 of the junction bases match TRBD1. The DNA end lines up better with TRBJ2-7; the J call may be wrong. The source material was Tregs from blood. Read against the paper, the sample's cell subset or site label means: regulatory CD4+ T cells. The receptor was derived from a man aged 25 to 45 with type 1 diabetes. The CDR3 amino acid sequence is: CASSATGIEQYF. DNA sequence: TGTGCCAGCAGCGCGACAGGGATCGAGCAGTACTTC.